The 23 T cell receptor beta chains presented below share a single source sample, sequenced in a study of monozygotic twins with inflammatory bowel disease. TCRdb re-called the 5' RACE reads and shows each CDR3 protein once, DNA omitted. In total, the table holds 150,000 to 200,000 distinct CDR3 sequences. The material sequenced was blood. These receptors were obtained from a human donor with ulcerative colitis or Crohn's disease, or a healthy co-twin of an affected twin (not recorded which).

The chain links TRBV5-1 to TRBJ1-4. CDR3 length: 16 amino acids. CDR1 is SGHRS, CDR2 YFSETQ, per germline. CDR3 in amino acids: CASSLRQAATNEKLFF.

This chain joins TRBV7-6 and TRBJ2-7; TCRdb's D gene call, TRBD2, goes unchecked for lack of DNA. In germline, CDR1 is SGHVS, CDR2 FNYEAQ. The CDR3 is made up of 15 amino acids. The CDR3 loop is CASSSRLGSTYEQYF. Combining the CDR3 with reference TRBV7-6 and TRBJ2-7 gives the whole variable domain GAGVSQSPRYKVTKRGQDVALRCDPISGHVSLYWYRQALGQGPEFLTYFNYEAQQDKSGLPNDRFSAERPEGSISTLTIQRTEQRDSAMYRCASSSRLGSTYEQYFGPGTRLTVT.

The chain carries TRBV5-6 and TRBJ1-1; absent DNA, TCRdb's TRBD1 call cannot be checked. Germline V gene lookup returns CDR1 SGHDT and CDR2 YYEEEE. The CDR3 totals 15 residues. The CDR3 loop reads CASSLGDRFGTEAFF.

The CDR3 region is CASSAINTDTQYF. J is TRBJ2-3 and V is TRBV2. Germline CDR1 is SNHLY and CDR2 is FYNNEI. The CDR3 covers 13 residues. Filled out from reference TRBV2 and TRBJ2-3, the complete variable domain reads EPEVTQTPSHQVTQMGQEVILRCVPISNHLYFYWYRQILGQKVEFLVSFYNNEISEKSEIFDDQFSVERPDGSNFTLKIRSTKLEDSAMYFCASSAINTDTQYFGPGTRLTVL.

V usage is TRBV18 and J usage is TRBJ2-3; TCRdb reports TRBD2, a call that lacks DNA to check it against. The CDR3 length is 17 residues. The V gene's germline CDR1 is KGHSH and CDR2 LQKENI. The CDR3 reads CASSPTSRGARTDTQYF.

The V and J genes are TRBV6-1 and TRBJ2-4; TCRdb picks TRBD1, but there is no DNA to check that call. Germline values: CDR1 MNHNS, CDR2 SASEGT. The CDR3 runs 15 residues. The CDR3: CASSEAGTVKNIQYF.

The chain employs TRBV4-1 and TRBJ2-1; TCRdb outputs TRBD2, but without DNA this stays unchecked. CDR1 and CDR2 from the germline V gene are MGHRA and YSYEKL. The CDR3 contains 16 residues. The CDR3 protein is CASSPRGTSDYNEQFF.

The chain recombines TRBV5-1 with TRBJ2-7; the D call from TCRdb, TRBD2, cannot be confirmed without DNA. The CDR3 extends over 16 amino acids. Looked up from germline, CDR1 is SGHRS and CDR2 is YFSETQ. CDR3 in amino acids: CASSLEGQSISYEQYF. The entire variable domain, with the rest obtained from reference TRBV5-1 and TRBJ2-7, is as follows: KAGVTQTPRYLIKTRGQQVTLSCSPISGHRSVSWYQQTPGQGLQFLFEYFSETQRNKGNFPGRFSGRQFSNSRSEMNVSTLELGDSALYLCASSLEGQSISYEQYFGPGTRLTVT.

The CDR3 here is CSVGQGFYNEQFF. V is TRBV29-1 and J is TRBJ2-1; the D call of TRBD1 rests on TCRdb alone, since no DNA is present to check it. The CDR3 spans 13 residues. Germline CDR1 SQVTM, CDR2 ANQGSEA.

The gene calls are TRBV6-5 and TRBJ1-2. The germline V gene encodes CDR1 MNHEY and CDR2 SVGAGI. This CDR3 is 15 amino acids long. The CDR3 reads CASSYSGTSIDGYTF.

The V and J genes are TRBV15 and TRBJ2-1. CDR1 and CDR2 (germline): LNHNV, YYDKDF (reference sequence). The CDR3 runs 15 residues. This CDR3 is CATSIGGSSYNEQFF.

The CDR3 loop is CSASPGQGTEAFF. The chain carries TRBV20-1 and TRBJ1-1; no DNA is available, so the TRBD1 call from TCRdb remains unchecked. The CDR3 has 13 residues. The germline gives CDR1 DFQATT, CDR2 SNEGSKA (reference sequence).

The V and J genes are TRBV15 and TRBJ2-1; TCRdb indicates TRBD1, and absent DNA this call remains unverified. Germline CDR1 reads LNHNV; CDR2 reads YYDKDF (reference sequence). The CDR3 loop spans 17 amino acids. CDR3 loop: CATSRGTSLGQTNEQFF.

The V call is TRBV7-2, the J call TRBJ2-3; absent DNA, TCRdb's TRBD2 call cannot be checked. CDR3 size: 14 residues. Germline CDR1 and CDR2: SGHTA and FQGNSA. CDR3 sequence: CASITDSAIDTQYF.

This chain's CDR3 is CASSLFQGIIYNEQFF. The chain uses TRBV27 and TRBJ2-1; no DNA is available, so the TRBD1 call from TCRdb remains unchecked. CDR3 size: 16 residues. The germline gives CDR1 MNHEY, CDR2 SMNVEV (reference sequence).

The gene calls are TRBV7-2 and TRBJ1-4. The CDR3 runs to 15 residues. Germline assignment: CDR1 SGHTA and CDR2 FQGNSA. CDR3 amino acids: CASSLIGTTNEKLFF. Full variable domain (outside the CDR3, taken from reference TRBV7-2 and TRBJ1-4): GAGVSQSPSNKVTEKGKDVELRCDPISGHTALYWYRQSLGQGLEFLIYFQGNSAPDKSGLPSDRFSAERTGGSVSTLTIQRTQQEDSAVYLCASSLIGTTNEKLFFGSGTQLSVL.

The rearrangement uses TRBV20-1 and TRBJ1-1; no DNA is available, so the TRBD1 call from TCRdb remains unchecked. The CDR3 consists of 12 residues. Germline CDR1 DFQATT, CDR2 SNEGSKA (reference sequence). The CDR3 loop is CSAYRFGEGAFF.

The rearrangement uses TRBV7-9 and TRBJ1-2; TCRdb proposes TRBD1, but this gene call is untestable without DNA. The CDR3 runs 14 residues. Germline-derived CDR1 and CDR2 are SEHNR and FQNEAQ (reference sequence). The CDR3 loop is CASSVPPVSNGYTF.

The CDR3 loop reads CASSPTLAGGSGEQYF. The rearrangement links TRBV7-9 to TRBJ2-7; there is no DNA to check the TCRdb D call of TRBD2. This CDR3 spans 16 amino acids. Germline CDR1 SEHNR, CDR2 FQNEAQ (reference sequence).

The rearrangement links TRBV19 to TRBJ2-1; the TRBD1 assignment by TCRdb is unverifiable without DNA. CDR1 is LNHDA and CDR2 is SQIVND in the germline V gene (reference sequence). The CDR3 is 15 amino acids. CDR3 protein: CASSIEGQVYNEQFF. Looking up the rest from reference TRBV19 and TRBJ2-1 gives the full variable domain: DGGITQSPKYLFRKEGQNVTLSCEQNLNHDAMYWYRQDPGQGLRLIYYSQIVNDFQKGDIAEGYSVSREKKESFPLTVTSAQKNPTAFYLCASSIEGQVYNEQFFGPGTRLTVL.

The chain carries TRBV20-1 and TRBJ1-5; TCRdb returns TRBD1, unconfirmable since there is no DNA. The germline CDR1 and CDR2 sequences are DFQATT and SNEGSKA (reference sequence). The CDR3 is 15 amino acids. The CDR3 region is CSARDAGGGNQPQHF.

The chain couples TRBV5-1 to TRBJ2-1; TCRdb proposes TRBD1, but this gene call is untestable without DNA. Germline V CDR1 and CDR2: SGHRS, YFSETQ. The CDR3 contains 12 residues. The chain's CDR3 is CASSVQGGEQFF.

The chain has TRBV5-6 and TRBJ2-7; TCRdb calls TRBD2, which cannot be checked without DNA. CDR1 is SGHDT, CDR2 YYEEEE, per germline. This CDR3 spans 16 amino acids. This CDR3 reads CASSPLKREIFHEQYF.